These 20 T cell receptor beta chains share one sample of origin, sequenced in a study of CD8+ T cells in alopecia areata. Treatment reported: oral pan-JAK inhibitor, 5-10 mg twice daily. It was cDNA, reverse transcribed from extracted RNA, that served as the sequencing template. This table comes from immunoSEQ multiplex PCR, and its TCRdb copy is limited to in-frame clones, with some not included. In the table there are 190,000 or so clones, around three fifths of which are singletons. Sequencing used CD8+ T cells sorted from blood, obtained at week 24, from a patient treated with tofacitinib. All receptors derive from a human donor with alopecia areata.

V and J are TRBV10-2 and TRBJ1-1, with TRBD1 as a possible D gene (5 bases). The ends were cut back, 4 bases at V and 4 bases at J, with 10 bases in the middle. The length of the CDR3 is 13 residues. The V gene's germline CDR1 is WSHSY and CDR2 SAAADI. The CDR3 here is CASSGYQGTEAFF. For the CDR3, the DNA is TGCGCCAGCAGTGGATATCAGGGCACTGAAGCTTTCTTT.

The V and J genes are TRBV5-6 and TRBJ2-3; TRBD2 matches 8 bases. Germline V CDR1 and CDR2: SGHDT, YYEEEE. This CDR3 is 16 amino acids long. J gave up 4 bases and V 0 bases, and 7 bases lay outside the gene matches. The DNA of the CDR3 is TGTGCCAGCAGCTTGGAAGCGGGGGAGTCATCAGATACGCAGTATTTT. Amino acid sequence: CASSLEAGESSDTQYF.

V is TRBV6-5 and J is TRBJ2-1, with 11 bases matching TRBD1. The CDR3 runs 14 residues. Losses at the gene ends were 10 bases for V and 6 bases for J; bases not matched to a gene: 8. CDR1 and CDR2 from the germline V gene are MNHEY and SVGAGI. CDR3 in DNA: TGTGCCACGAGGACAGGGGGCGTAGGCAATGAGCAGTTCTTC. This sequence encodes CATRTGGVGNEQFF.

This sequence joins TRBV2 and TRBJ2-7; D not certain. The CDR3 totals 12 residues. The germline V and J ends were trimmed by 3 bases and 4 bases, with 7 bases remaining between them. The germline CDR1 and CDR2 sequences are SNHLY and FYNNEI. CDR3 nucleotides: TGTGCCAGCAGTGACTGGGGATACGAGCAGTACTTC. It codes for CASSDWGYEQYF. The variable domain in full, completed from reference TRBV2 and TRBJ2-7, reads EPEVTQTPSHQVTQMGQEVILRCVPISNHLYFYWYRQILGQKVEFLVSFYNNEISEKSEIFDDQFSVERPDGSNFTLKIRSTKLEDSAMYFCASSDWGYEQYFGPGTRLTVT.

This clone has ten or more counts. The genes are TRBV6-6 and TRBJ2-7; D unresolved. Trimming took off 2 bases at V and 2 bases at J, with 13 bases between the two ends. CDR1 is MNHNY, CDR2 SVGAGI, per germline (reference sequence). The CDR3 runs 15 residues. The CDR3 DNA is TGTGCCAGCAGTTACCTCCGGGTCCTCGCCTACGAGCAGTACTTC. Translating it yields CASSYLRVLAYEQYF.

A note on this clone: One junction end does not reproduce the germline sequence, and a read error may be involved. The same CDR3 can be traced to other DNA sequences in this sample. J is TRBJ2-5 and V is TRBV7-9; no clear D. Germline CDR1 SEHNR, CDR2 FQNEAQ (reference sequence). The CDR3 runs 14 residues. CDR3 nucleotide sequence: TGTGCCAGCCTGCCACTTAATCTTCCAGAGACTCAGTACTTC. Its protein product is CASLPLNLPETQYF.

The chain carries TRBV2 and TRBJ2-2, with D unresolved. This CDR3 spans 14 amino acids. CDR1 SNHLY and CDR2 FYNNEI come from the germline V gene. V was cut by 0 bases and J by 3 bases, with 5 bases left in between. The CDR3 spells CASSEAAYTGELFF. CDR3 nucleotides: TGTGCCAGCAGTGAAGCGGCCTACACCGGGGAGCTGTTTTTT. Complete variable domain (other parts from reference TRBV2 and TRBJ2-2): EPEVTQTPSHQVTQMGQEVILRCVPISNHLYFYWYRQILGQKVEFLVSFYNNEISEKSEIFDDQFSVERPDGSNFTLKIRSTKLEDSAMYFCASSEAAYTGELFFGEGSRLTVL.

There are a few counts of this clone. The chain couples TRBV29-1 to TRBJ2-2; tentative D call: TRBD2 (5 bases). The ends were cut back, 6 bases at V and 4 bases at J, with 9 bases in the middle. Germline assignment: CDR1 SQVTM and CDR2 ANQGSEA. There are 12 residues in the CDR3. The CDR3 DNA follows: TGCAGCGTAACTAGAAGCACCGGGGAGCTGTTTTTT. It yields the protein CSVTRSTGELFF.

V usage is TRBV30 and J usage is TRBJ2-4; D possibly uses TRBD1 or TRBD2 (5 bases each). The CDR3 has 13 residues. Germline V CDR1 and CDR2: GTSNPN, SVGIG (reference sequence). The V and J ends lost 4 bases and 0 bases respectively, with 7 bases between them. This CDR3 is CAWMGEAKNIQYF. The CDR3 DNA sequence: TGTGCCTGGATGGGGGAAGCCAAAAACATTCAGTACTTC.

The J gene is TRBJ2-1, the V gene TRBV29-1; D unclear. The ends were cut back, 0 bases at V and 2 bases at J, with 11 bases in the middle. Germline V gives CDR1 SQVTM, CDR2 ANQGSEA. The CDR3 extends over 15 amino acids. CDR3 in DNA: TGCAGCGTTGAAGATCTCGAGAGGACCTACAATGAGCAGTTCTTC. Translating gives CSVEDLERTYNEQFF.

The chain employs TRBV15 and TRBJ2-5; D tentatively reads TRBD1 or TRBD2 (6 bases each). This CDR3 comprises 15 residues. The germline V and J ends were trimmed by 1 base and 7 bases, with 16 bases remaining between them. Germline lookup yields CDR1 LNHNV and CDR2 YYDKDF (reference sequence). The CDR3 DNA reads as TGTGCCACCAGCAGAGTTGTCGGCGGAGGGGGGACCCAGTACTTC. Protein sequence: CATSRVVGGGGTQYF.

V is TRBV2 and J is TRBJ2-7; maybe TRBD2 (6 bases). The CDR3 has 14 residues. V lost 7 bases and J lost 3, with 16 bases in between. Germline assignment: CDR1 SNHLY and CDR2 FYNNEI. The CDR3 DNA reads TGTGCCAGCACTCCGGCGGGGCGAGGCTACGAGCAGTACTTC. This codes for CASTPAGRGYEQYF.

V and J are TRBV27 and TRBJ1-4, with D possibly matching TRBD1 (5 bases). The V end was cut by 8 bases, the J end by 1 base, with 8 bases between. The CDR3 is 13 residues long. Germline V lookup: CDR1 MNHEY, CDR2 SMNVEV (reference sequence). CDR3 in DNA: TGTGCCAGCTCGACAGAAACTAATGAAAAACTGTTTTTT. The encoded protein is CASSTETNEKLFF.

This clone was detected only a few times. This rearrangement joins TRBV5-6 to TRBJ1-1, with D uncertain. Deletions cut 2 bases from V and 5 bases from J, with 10 bases between. Per germline, CDR1 SGHDT and CDR2 YYEEEE. The CDR3 extends over 13 amino acids. The CDR3 DNA reads as TGTGCCAGCAGCTTTCCAGGAGGGACTGAAGCTTTCTTT. The encoded protein is CASSFPGGTEAFF.

The V call is TRBV5-1, the J call TRBJ2-1; D possibly matches TRBD1 or TRBD2 (5 bases each). CDR3 length: 14 amino acids. The V and J ends lost 1 base and 8 bases respectively, with 13 bases between them. Germline assignment: CDR1 SGHRS and CDR2 YFSETQ. The CDR3 here is CASSLWGFEYEQFF. The CDR3 bases are TGCGCCAGCAGCTTGTGGGGGTTCGAGTATGAGCAGTTCTTC.

The V and J genes are TRBV30 and TRBJ1-1; D is uncertain. The ends were cut back, 5 bases at V and 2 bases at J, with 9 bases in the middle. CDR3 length: 12 residues. The germline V gene has CDR1 GTSNPN and CDR2 SVGIG (reference sequence). DNA of the CDR3: TGTGCCTGGTTGGACGGAAACACTGAAGCTTTCTTT. As protein: CAWLDGNTEAFF.

A few counts support this clone. The gene calls are TRBV13 and TRBJ2-1; the D gene is possibly TRBD2 (6 bases). Germline CDR1 reads PRHDT; CDR2 reads FYEKMQ (reference sequence). Trimming took 5 bases from V and 6 from J, leaving 11 bases between them. This CDR3 has 13 residues. The CDR3 region has the DNA TGTGCCAGCAGCGGGGGACTCACCAATGAGCAGTTCTTC. Its translation: CASSGGLTNEQFF.

The chain combines TRBV10-3 with TRBJ1-2; D call uncertain. The CDR3 runs to 16 residues. V dropped 0 bases and J dropped 0 bases, with 11 bases sitting between them. Germline V lookup: CDR1 ENHRY, CDR2 SYGVKD. CDR3 bases: TGTGCCATCAGTGAGTCTATGGGGAATCCTAACTATGGCTACACCTTC. Its translation is CAISESMGNPNYGYTF.

This rearrangement joins TRBV9 to TRBJ2-3; D gene uncertain. Trimming stripped 3 bases from V and 9 bases from J, with 11 bases between. CDR3 length: 12 residues. In germline, CDR1 is SGDLS, CDR2 YYNGEE. CDR3 protein: CASSGTEKTQYF. The CDR3 DNA follows: TGTGCCAGCAGCGGAACGGAGAAAACGCAGTATTTT.

This rearrangement joins TRBV13 to TRBJ2-3; D unclear. Trimming took off 3 bases at V and 2 bases at J, with 12 bases between the two ends. Germline V CDR1 and CDR2: PRHDT, FYEKMQ (reference sequence). This CDR3 contains 15 residues. This chain's CDR3 is CASSFTLNYTDTQYF. CDR3 sequence (DNA): TGTGCCAGCAGCTTCACACTCAACTACACAGATACGCAGTATTTT.